A single sample gave rise to the 16 T cell receptor beta chains below, sequenced in a study of Graves' ophthalmopathy and Graves' hyperthyroidism. For repertoire sequencing, the TCR beta CDR3 regions were amplified from RNA transcripts. Second-round multiplex PCR followed a first-round RT-PCR using HTBI primers. TCRdb re-derived calls from the multiplex PCR reads in MiXCR, one entry per CDR3 protein. This table holds fewer than 350,000 distinct CDR3 sequences, roughly 15% found once. Material: peripheral blood. These receptors all stem from an adult man with Graves' ophthalmopathy.

This clonotype showed up many times. J is TRBJ2-7 and V is TRBV7-2, with 7 bases aligning to TRBD2. This CDR3 contains 14 residues. The junction had 4 bases not matched to a gene; V was cut back by 3 bases and J by 2 bases. CDR1 and CDR2 from the germline V gene are SGHTA and FQGNSA. The CDR3 loop reads CASSFLSGTYEQYF. DNA of the CDR3: TGTGCCAGCAGCTTTCTCAGCGGGACCTACGAGCAGTACTTC.

This clonotype was counted many times. The chain recombines TRBV20-1 with TRBJ2-2; D might be TRBD2 (7 bases). Trimming stripped 5 bases from V and 0 bases from J, with 16 bases between. The CDR3 is made up of 16 amino acids. Germline V gives CDR1 DFQATT, CDR2 SNEGSKA (reference sequence). Written as DNA, the CDR3 is TGCAGTGCTCTGGGGAGGGGGGGCGCGAACACCGGGGAGCTGTTTTTT. Protein sequence: CSALGRGGANTGELFF.

This clonotype was seen at least ten times. This chain joins TRBV6-1 and TRBJ2-5, with D perhaps matching TRBD1 or TRBD2 (5 bases each). V lost 10 bases and J 4 bases, leaving 13 bases between the germline ends. CDR3 length: 12 residues. Germline CDR1 MNHNS, CDR2 SASEGT. The CDR3 DNA sequence: TGTGCCACCACCCCGGGGCCAGAGACCCAGTACTTC. Its protein product is CATTPGPETQYF.

There are many counts of this clonotype. The chain recombines TRBV14 with TRBJ1-2; TRBD1 matches at 7 bases. V trimming: 3 bases; J trimming: 3 bases; junction bases outside the gene matches: 4. The germline gives CDR1 SGHDN, CDR2 FVKESK. This CDR3 has 14 amino acids. Here the CDR3 reads CASSHGQDYYGYTF. The CDR3 DNA sequence: TGTGCCAGCAGCCACGGACAGGATTACTATGGCTACACCTTC.

The table lists this clonotype with many counts. This rearrangement joins TRBV6-1 to TRBJ1-1, with a possible D match to TRBD1 (6 bases). Trimming cost V 6 bases and J 5 bases, with 13 bases left between them. The CDR3 is 13 residues long. Germline CDR1 and CDR2: MNHNS and SASEGT. CDR3 DNA sequence: TGTGCCAGCAGCCCAGGGGTTTTTACTGAAGCTTTCTTT. It encodes CASSPGVFTEAFF.

The table lists this clonotype with many counts. The chain links TRBV20-1 to TRBJ2-7, with 9 bases matching TRBD2. The CDR3 is 15 residues long. Germline V lookup: CDR1 DFQATT, CDR2 SNEGSKA (reference sequence). V shed 0 bases and J 2 bases; nucleotides not matched to a gene: 5. In nucleotides, the CDR3 is TGCAGTGCTAGAGATAGCGGGGGCAAACCCTACGAGCAGTACTTC. Residues: CSARDSGGKPYEQYF.

This clonotype was seen ten or more times. The chain joins TRBV7-9 to TRBJ2-7; possibly TRBD1 for D (5 bases). Germline values: CDR1 SEHNR, CDR2 FQNEAQ (reference sequence). Trimming stripped 2 bases from V and 5 bases from J, with 13 bases between. CDR3 length: 14 residues. The CDR3 bases are TGTGCCAGCAGCTTACAGGGCGCGTTCGACGAGCAGTACTTC. It yields the protein CASSLQGAFDEQYF.

This clonotype was recorded many times. The chain recombines TRBV20-1 with TRBJ2-5, with TRBD1 matching 9 bases. CDR1 is DFQATT and CDR2 is SNEGSKA in the germline V gene (reference sequence). The V segment lost 6 bases and the J segment 4 bases; nucleotides outside the gene matches: 3. The CDR3 contains 12 residues. The CDR3 sequence: CSAGTGIETQYF. For the CDR3, the DNA is TGCAGTGCCGGGACAGGGATAGAGACCCAGTACTTC.

This clonotype was found many times. V and J are TRBV30 and TRBJ1-1; possibly TRBD1 for D (5 bases). The V end was cut by 0 bases, the J end by 2 bases, with 10 bases between. The CDR3 extends over 14 amino acids. From germline, CDR1 is GTSNPN and CDR2 SVGIG (reference sequence). Here the CDR3 DNA reads TGTGCCTGGAGTGTCGGACAACCAAACACTGAAGCTTTCTTT. Translating gives CAWSVGQPNTEAFF.

This clonotype was counted ten times or more. The chain has TRBV6-1 and TRBJ1-5, with 8 bases aligning to TRBD1. The CDR3 consists of 13 residues. The trim removed 8 bases at V and 1 base at J, leaving 1 base unmatched. Per the germline V gene, CDR1 is MNHNS and CDR2 is SASEGT. CDR3 region: CASGDRSNQPQHF. The DNA for the CDR3 is TGTGCCAGCGGGGACAGGAGCAATCAGCCCCAGCATTTT.

This clonotype was seen repeatedly, ten times or more. This chain joins TRBV25-1 and TRBJ1-1; no clear D gene. Trimming removed 4 bases at V and 4 bases at J, with 13 bases between. The germline V gene has CDR1 MGHDK and CDR2 SYGVNS. The CDR3 runs 14 residues. DNA for the CDR3: TGTGCCAGCAGTGCTTCTGGCGGGTTCACTGAAGCTTTCTTT. Its translation: CASSASGGFTEAFF.

This clonotype was counted at least ten times. The conserved phenylalanine or tryptophan normally closing the CDR3 is absent here, so this likely arose from a read error. The chain employs TRBV28 and TRBJ2-7, with a weak D call TRBD2 (6 bases). This CDR3 comprises 12 residues. Germline lookup yields CDR1 MDHEN and CDR2 SYDVKM. The ends were cut back, 6 bases at V and 7 bases at J, with 13 bases in the middle. CDR3 residues: CASRTPSGEQYS. DNA of the CDR3: TGTGCCAGCAGAACCCCAAGCGGGGAGCAGTACTCC.

Ten or more counts support this clonotype. The V gene is TRBV20-1, the J gene TRBJ1-1, with D tentatively TRBD1 (6 bases). Trimming removed 3 bases from V and 3 bases from J, with 11 bases in between. CDR1 and CDR2 from the germline V gene are DFQATT and SNEGSKA (reference sequence). The CDR3 contains 13 residues. The CDR3 is CSARDDRYTEAFF. The CDR3 region has the DNA TGCAGTGCTAGGGACGACAGGTACACTGAAGCTTTCTTT.

This clonotype was recorded at least ten times. A junction boundary mismatches the germline segment, possibly from a read error. The chain couples TRBV19 to TRBJ1-1; D not resolved. Germline V gene lookup returns CDR1 LNHDA and CDR2 SQIVND (reference sequence). This CDR3 contains 18 residues. The CDR3 reads CASSMVRATSNRNTKAFF. CDR3 nucleotide sequence: TGTGCCAGTAGTATGGTCCGGGCGACCAGTAACCGGAACACTAAAGCTTTCTTT.

In this sample, this clonotype turned up many times. The rearrangement links TRBV30 to TRBJ1-1, with a possible D match to TRBD1 (5 bases). Trimming removed 0 bases from V and 0 bases from J, with 5 bases in between. The CDR3 is 13 amino acids. Germline-derived CDR1 and CDR2 are GTSNPN and SVGIG (reference sequence). The DNA for the CDR3 is TGTGCCTGGAGTGTAGGGGTGAACACTGAAGCTTTCTTT. Its protein is CAWSVGVNTEAFF.

This clonotype was counted at least ten times. This chain uses TRBV6-4 with TRBJ1-5; 9 bases align to TRBD1. After removal of 7 bases from V and 1 base from J, the junction contained 11 bases not matched to a gene. This CDR3 contains 17 residues. Germline V CDR1 and CDR2: MRHNA, SNTAGT. The CDR3 nucleotides are TGTGCCAGCACCTATGTTCCGGGACAGGGAAGCAATCAGCCCCAGCATTTT. Protein sequence: CASTYVPGQGSNQPQHF.